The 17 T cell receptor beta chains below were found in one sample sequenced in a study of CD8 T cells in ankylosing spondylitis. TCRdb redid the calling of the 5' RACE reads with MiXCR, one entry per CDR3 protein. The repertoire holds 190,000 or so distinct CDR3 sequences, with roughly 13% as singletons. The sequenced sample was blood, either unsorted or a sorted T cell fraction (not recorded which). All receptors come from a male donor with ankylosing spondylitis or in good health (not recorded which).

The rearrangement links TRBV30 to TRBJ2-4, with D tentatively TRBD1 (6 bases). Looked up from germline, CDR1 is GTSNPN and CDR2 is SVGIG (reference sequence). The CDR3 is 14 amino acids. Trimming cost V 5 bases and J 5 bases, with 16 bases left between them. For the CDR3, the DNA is TGTGCCTGGGGACTCCGGACAGTCGAAAACATTCAGTACTTC. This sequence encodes CAWGLRTVENIQYF.

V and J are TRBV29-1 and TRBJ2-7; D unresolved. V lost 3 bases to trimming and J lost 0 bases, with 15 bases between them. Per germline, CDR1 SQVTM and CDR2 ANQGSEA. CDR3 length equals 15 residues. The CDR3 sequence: CSVEVVGATSYEQYF. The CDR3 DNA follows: TGCAGCGTTGAGGTTGTAGGTGCCACCTCCTACGAGCAGTACTTC.

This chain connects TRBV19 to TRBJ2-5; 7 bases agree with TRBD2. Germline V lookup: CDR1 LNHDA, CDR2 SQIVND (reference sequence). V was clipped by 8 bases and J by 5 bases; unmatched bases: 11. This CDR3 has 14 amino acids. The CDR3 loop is CASQSQRGEETQYF. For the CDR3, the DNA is TGTGCCAGTCAATCCCAGCGGGGTGAGGAGACCCAGTACTTC.

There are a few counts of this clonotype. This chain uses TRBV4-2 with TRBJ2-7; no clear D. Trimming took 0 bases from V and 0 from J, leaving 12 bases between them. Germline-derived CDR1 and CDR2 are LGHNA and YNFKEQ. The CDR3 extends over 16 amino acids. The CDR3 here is CASSQEVGMSSYEQYF. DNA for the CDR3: TGTGCCAGCAGCCAAGAGGTAGGGATGAGCTCCTACGAGCAGTACTTC.

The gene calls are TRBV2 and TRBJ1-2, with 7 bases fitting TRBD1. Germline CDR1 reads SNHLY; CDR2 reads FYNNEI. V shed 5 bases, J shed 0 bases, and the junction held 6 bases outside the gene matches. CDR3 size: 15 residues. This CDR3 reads CASSLTQGANYGYTF. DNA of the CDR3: TGTGCCAGCAGTCTTACTCAGGGGGCTAACTATGGCTACACCTTC.

The CDR3 here is CASSEQGNGYTF. In DNA form, the CDR3 reads TGTGCCAGCAGCGAACAGGGAAATGGCTACACCTTC. The chain has TRBV5-6 and TRBJ1-2, with a weak D call TRBD1 (6 bases). The CDR3 length is 12 residues. Germline V CDR1 and CDR2: SGHDT, YYEEEE. V was trimmed by 4 bases and J by 6 bases, leaving 10 bases between them. The full variable domain, completed using reference TRBV5-6 and TRBJ1-2, is DAGVTQSPTHLIKTRGQQVTLRCSPKSGHDTVSWYQQALGQGPQFIFQYYEEEERQRGNFPDRFSGHQFPNYSSELNVNALLLGDSALYLCASSEQGNGYTFGSGTRLTVV.

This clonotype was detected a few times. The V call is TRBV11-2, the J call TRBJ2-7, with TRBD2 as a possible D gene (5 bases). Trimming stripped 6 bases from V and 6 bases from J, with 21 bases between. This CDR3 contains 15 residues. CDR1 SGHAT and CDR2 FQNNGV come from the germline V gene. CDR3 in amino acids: CASRISRVAAGEQYF. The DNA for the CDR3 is TGTGCCAGCAGGATTTCGAGGGTTGCTGCCGGCGAGCAGTACTTC.

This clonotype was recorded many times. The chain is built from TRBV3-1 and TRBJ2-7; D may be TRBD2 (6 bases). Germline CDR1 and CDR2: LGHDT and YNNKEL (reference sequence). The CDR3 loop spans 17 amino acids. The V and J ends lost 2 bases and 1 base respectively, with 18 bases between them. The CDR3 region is CASSQSATGLNSYEQYF. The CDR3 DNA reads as TGTGCCAGCAGCCAATCCGCAACGGGACTTAATTCCTACGAGCAGTACTTC.

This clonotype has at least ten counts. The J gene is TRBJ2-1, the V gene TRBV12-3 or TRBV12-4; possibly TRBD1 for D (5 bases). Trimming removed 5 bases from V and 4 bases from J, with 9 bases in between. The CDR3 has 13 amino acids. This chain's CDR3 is CASSPREYNEQFF. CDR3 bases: TGTGCCAGCAGTCCCAGGGAATACAATGAGCAGTTCTTC.

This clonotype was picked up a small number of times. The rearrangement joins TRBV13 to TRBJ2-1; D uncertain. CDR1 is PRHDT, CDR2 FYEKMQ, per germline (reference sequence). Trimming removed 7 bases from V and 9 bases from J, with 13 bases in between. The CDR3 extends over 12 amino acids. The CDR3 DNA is TGTGCCAGCATAGGGCGGAGCAGTGAGCAGTTCTTC. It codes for CASIGRSSEQFF.

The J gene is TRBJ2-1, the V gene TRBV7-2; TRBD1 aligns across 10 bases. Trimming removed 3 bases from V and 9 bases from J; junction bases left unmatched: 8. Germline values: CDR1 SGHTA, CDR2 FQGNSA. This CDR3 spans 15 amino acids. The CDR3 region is CASSLTGGGSPEQFF. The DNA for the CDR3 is TGTGCCAGCAGCTTGACAGGGGGCGGCTCACCTGAGCAGTTCTTC.

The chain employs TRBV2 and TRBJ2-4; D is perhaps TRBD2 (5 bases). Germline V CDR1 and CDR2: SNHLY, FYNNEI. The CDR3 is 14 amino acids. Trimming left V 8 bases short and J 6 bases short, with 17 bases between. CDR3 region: CASSDGVLGNIQYF. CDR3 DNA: TGTGCCAGCTCTGACGGGGTTCTCGGAAACATTCAGTACTTC.

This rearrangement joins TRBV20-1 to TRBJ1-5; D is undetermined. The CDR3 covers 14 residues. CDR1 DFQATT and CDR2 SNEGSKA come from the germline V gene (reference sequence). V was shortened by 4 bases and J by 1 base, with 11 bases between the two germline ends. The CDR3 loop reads CSATKEGSNQPQHF. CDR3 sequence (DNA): TGCAGTGCTACCAAGGAGGGAAGCAATCAGCCCCAGCATTTT.

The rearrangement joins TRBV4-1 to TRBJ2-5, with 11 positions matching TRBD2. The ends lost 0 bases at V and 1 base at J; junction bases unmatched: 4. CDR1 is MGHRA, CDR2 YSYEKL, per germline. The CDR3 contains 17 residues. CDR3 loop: CASSQDPTSGVQETQYF. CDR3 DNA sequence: TGCGCCAGCAGCCAAGATCCGACTAGCGGGGTCCAAGAGACCCAGTACTTC.

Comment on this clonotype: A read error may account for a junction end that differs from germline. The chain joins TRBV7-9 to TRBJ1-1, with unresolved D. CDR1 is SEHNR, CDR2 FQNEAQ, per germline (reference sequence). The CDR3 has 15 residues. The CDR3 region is CASSSILGMNTEVFF. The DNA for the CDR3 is TGTGCCAGCAGCTCGATCCTCGGGATGAACACTGAAGTTTTCTTT.

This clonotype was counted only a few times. CDR3 amino acids: CSARDQGRDRDWYGYTF. The CDR3 DNA reads TGCAGTGCTAGAGATCAGGGTCGTGACCGGGACTGGTATGGCTACACCTTC. The chain uses TRBV20-1 and TRBJ1-2, with D perhaps matching TRBD1 (5 bases). The CDR3 is made up of 17 amino acids. Germline V gene lookup returns CDR1 DFQATT and CDR2 SNEGSKA (reference sequence). With 0 bases removed from V and 5 bases from J, the gap between germline ends came to 22 bases.

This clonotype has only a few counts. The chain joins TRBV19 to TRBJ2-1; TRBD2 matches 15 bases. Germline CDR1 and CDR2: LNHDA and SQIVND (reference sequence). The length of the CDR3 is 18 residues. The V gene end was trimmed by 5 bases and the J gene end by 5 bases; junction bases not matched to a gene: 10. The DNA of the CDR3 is TGTGCCAGTAGTTTTCTCGGACTAGCGGGAGGGCCGGACAATGAGCAGTTCTTC. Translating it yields CASSFLGLAGGPDNEQFF.